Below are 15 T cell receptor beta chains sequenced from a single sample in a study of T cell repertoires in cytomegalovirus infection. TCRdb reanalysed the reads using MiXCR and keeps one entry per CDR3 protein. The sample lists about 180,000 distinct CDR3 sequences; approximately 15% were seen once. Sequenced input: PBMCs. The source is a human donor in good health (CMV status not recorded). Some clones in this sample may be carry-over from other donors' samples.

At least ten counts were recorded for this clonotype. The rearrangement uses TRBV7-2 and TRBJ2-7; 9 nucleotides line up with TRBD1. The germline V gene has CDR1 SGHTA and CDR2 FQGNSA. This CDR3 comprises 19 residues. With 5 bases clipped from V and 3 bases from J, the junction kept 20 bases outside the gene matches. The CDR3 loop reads CASSPSRTGARVPFYEQYF. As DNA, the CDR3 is TGTGCCAGCAGCCCCTCCCGGACAGGGGCGCGGGTTCCTTTCTACGAGCAGTACTTC. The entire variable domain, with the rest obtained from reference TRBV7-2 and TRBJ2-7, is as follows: GAGVSQSPSNKVTEKGKDVELRCDPISGHTALYWYRQSLGQGLEFLIYFQGNSAPDKSGLPSDRFSAERTGGSVSTLTIQRTQQEDSAVYLCASSPSRTGARVPFYEQYFGPGTRLTVT.

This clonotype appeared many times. In DNA form, the CDR3 reads TGTGCCAGCAGCTTAGAGCGGACTAGCGGCCAAGAGACCCAGTACTTC. It yields the protein CASSLERTSGQETQYF. The chain couples TRBV7-9 to TRBJ2-5, with 10 bases aligning to TRBD2. V lost 1 base and J lost 1; bases outside the gene matches: 3. The CDR3 extends over 16 amino acids. Germline V gene lookup returns CDR1 SEHNR and CDR2 FQNEAQ (reference sequence). Variable domain in full (rest from reference TRBV7-9 and TRBJ2-5): DTGVSQNPRHKITKRGQNVTFRCDPISEHNRLYWYRQTLGQGPEFLTYFQNEAQLEKSRLLSDRFSAERPKGSFSTLEIQRTEQGDSAMYLCASSLERTSGQETQYFGPGTRLLVL.

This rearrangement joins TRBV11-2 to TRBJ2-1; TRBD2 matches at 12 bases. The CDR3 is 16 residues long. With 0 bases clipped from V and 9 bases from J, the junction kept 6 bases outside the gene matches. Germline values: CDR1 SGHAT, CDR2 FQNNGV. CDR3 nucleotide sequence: TGTGCCAGCAGCTTAGACACCGGACTAGCGGGGAGTGAGCAGTTCTTC. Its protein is CASSLDTGLAGSEQFF.

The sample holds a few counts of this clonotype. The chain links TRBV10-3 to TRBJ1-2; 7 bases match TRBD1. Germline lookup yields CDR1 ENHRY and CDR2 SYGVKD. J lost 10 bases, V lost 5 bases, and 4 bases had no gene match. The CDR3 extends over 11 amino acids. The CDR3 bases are TGTGCCATCAGTCCTGGGACAGCCTACACCTTC. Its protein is CAISPGTAYTF.

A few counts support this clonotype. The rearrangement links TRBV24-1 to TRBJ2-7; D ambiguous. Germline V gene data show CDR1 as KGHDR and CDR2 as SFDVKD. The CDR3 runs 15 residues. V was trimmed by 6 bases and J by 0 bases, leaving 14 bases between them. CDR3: CATSSNGGRSYEQYF. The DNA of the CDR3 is TGTGCCACCAGTTCCAACGGCGGCCGCTCCTACGAGCAGTACTTC.

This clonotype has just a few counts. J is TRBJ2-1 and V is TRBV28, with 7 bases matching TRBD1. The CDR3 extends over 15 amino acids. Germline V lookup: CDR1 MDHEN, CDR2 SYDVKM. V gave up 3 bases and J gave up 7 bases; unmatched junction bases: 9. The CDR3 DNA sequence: TGTGCCAGCAGTTTCCCCGGGACAGTAAGGAATGAGCAGTTCTTC. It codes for CASSFPGTVRNEQFF.

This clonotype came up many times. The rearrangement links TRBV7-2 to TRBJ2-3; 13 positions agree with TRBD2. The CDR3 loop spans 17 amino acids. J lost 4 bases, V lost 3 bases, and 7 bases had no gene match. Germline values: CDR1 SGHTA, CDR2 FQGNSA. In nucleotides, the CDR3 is TGTGCCAGCAGCTTTCGGACTAGCGGGAGAGGTGCAGATACGCAGTATTTT. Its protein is CASSFRTSGRGADTQYF.

The CDR3 here is CASRQTTTYEQYF. Here the CDR3 DNA reads TGTGCCAGTAGACAAACGACAACCTACGAGCAGTACTTC. V and J are TRBV19 and TRBJ2-7, with D uncertain. This CDR3 comprises 13 residues. The V gene lost 6 bases and the J gene lost 2 bases, with 11 bases spanning the gap. The germline V gene encodes CDR1 LNHDA and CDR2 SQIVND (reference sequence).

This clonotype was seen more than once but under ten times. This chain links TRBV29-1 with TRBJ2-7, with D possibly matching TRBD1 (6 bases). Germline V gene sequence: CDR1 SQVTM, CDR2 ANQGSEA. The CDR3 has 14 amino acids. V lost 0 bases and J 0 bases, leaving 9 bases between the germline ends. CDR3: CSVEDGGNSYEQYF. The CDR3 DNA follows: TGCAGCGTTGAAGATGGGGGCAACTCCTACGAGCAGTACTTC.

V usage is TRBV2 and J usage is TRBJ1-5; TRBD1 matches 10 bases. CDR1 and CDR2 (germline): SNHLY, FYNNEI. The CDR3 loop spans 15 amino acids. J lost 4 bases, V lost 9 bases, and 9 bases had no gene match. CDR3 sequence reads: CASTSGTGVNQPQHF. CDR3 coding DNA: TGTGCCAGTACATCCGGGACAGGGGTTAATCAGCCCCAGCATTTT. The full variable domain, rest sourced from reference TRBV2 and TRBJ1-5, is EPEVTQTPSHQVTQMGQEVILRCVPISNHLYFYWYRQILGQKVEFLVSFYNNEISEKSEIFDDQFSVERPDGSNFTLKIRSTKLEDSAMYFCASTSGTGVNQPQHFGDGTRLSIL.

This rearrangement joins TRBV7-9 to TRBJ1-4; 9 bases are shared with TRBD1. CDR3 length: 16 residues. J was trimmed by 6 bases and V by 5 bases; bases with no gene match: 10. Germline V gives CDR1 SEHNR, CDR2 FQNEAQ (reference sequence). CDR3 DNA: TGTGCCAGCAGCATGCCAGCGGGACAGGGTGATGAAAAACTGTTTTTT. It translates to CASSMPAGQGDEKLFF.

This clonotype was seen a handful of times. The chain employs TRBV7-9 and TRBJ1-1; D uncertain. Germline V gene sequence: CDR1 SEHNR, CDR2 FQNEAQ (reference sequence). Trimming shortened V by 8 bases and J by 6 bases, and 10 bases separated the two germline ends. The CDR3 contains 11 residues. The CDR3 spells CASDFVAEAFF. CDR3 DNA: TGTGCCAGCGACTTCGTAGCTGAAGCTTTCTTT.

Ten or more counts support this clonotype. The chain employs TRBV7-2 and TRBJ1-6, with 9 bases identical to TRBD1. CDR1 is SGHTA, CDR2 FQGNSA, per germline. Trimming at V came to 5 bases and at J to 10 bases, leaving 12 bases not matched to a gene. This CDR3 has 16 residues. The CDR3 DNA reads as TGTGCCAGCAGCCGAAGGACAGGGGAAGCAAGATCACCCCTCCACTTT. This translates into CASSRRTGEARSPLHF.

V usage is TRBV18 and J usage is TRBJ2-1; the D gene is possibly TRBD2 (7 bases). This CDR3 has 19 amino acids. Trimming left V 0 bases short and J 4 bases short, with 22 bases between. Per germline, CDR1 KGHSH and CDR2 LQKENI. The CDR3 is CASSPPEGGTPFIYNEQFF. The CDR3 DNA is TGTGCCAGCTCACCACCGGAGGGGGGGACCCCCTTTATTTACAATGAGCAGTTCTTC.

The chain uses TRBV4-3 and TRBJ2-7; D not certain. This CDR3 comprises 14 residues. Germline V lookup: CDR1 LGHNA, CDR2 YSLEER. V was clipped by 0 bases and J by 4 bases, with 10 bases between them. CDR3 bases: TGCGCCAGCAGCCAAGATCGGGCATTTTACGAGCAGTACTTC. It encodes CASSQDRAFYEQYF.